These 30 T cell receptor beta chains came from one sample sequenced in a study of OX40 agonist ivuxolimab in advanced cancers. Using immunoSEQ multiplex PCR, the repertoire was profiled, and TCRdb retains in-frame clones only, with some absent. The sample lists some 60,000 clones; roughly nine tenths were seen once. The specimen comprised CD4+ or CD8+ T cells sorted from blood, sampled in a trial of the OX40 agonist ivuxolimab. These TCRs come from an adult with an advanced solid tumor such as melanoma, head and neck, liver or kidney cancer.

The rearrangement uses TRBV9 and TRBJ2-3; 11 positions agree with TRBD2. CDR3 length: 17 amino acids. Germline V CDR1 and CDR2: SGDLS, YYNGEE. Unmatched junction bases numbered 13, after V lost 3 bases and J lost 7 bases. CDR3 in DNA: TGTGCCAGCAGCGCCTCACAGGGACTAGCGGTGATAAATACGCAGTATTTT. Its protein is CASSASQGLAVINTQYF.

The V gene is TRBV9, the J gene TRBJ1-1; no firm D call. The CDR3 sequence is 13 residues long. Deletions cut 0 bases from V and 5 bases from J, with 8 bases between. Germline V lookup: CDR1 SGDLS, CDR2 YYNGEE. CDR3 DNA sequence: TGTGCCAGCAGCGTAGCACAAACTACTGAAGCTTTCTTT. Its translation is CASSVAQTTEAFF.

CDR3 amino acids: CAWSSVGATSSTDTQYF. DNA for the CDR3: TGTGCCTGGAGTAGTGTTGGTGCAACTTCTAGCACAGATACGCAGTATTTT. The rearrangement uses TRBV30 and TRBJ2-3; D unresolved. Trimming took off 2 bases at V and 0 bases at J, with 18 bases between the two ends. The CDR3 is made up of 17 amino acids. CDR1 is GTSNPN, CDR2 SVGIG, per germline (reference sequence). The full variable domain, rest sourced from reference TRBV30 and TRBJ2-3, is SQTIHQWPATLVQPVGSPLSLECTVEGTSNPNLYWYRQAAGRGLQLLFYSVGIGQISSEVPQNLSASRPQDRQFILSSKKLLLSDSGFYLCAWSSVGATSSTDTQYFGPGTRLTVL.

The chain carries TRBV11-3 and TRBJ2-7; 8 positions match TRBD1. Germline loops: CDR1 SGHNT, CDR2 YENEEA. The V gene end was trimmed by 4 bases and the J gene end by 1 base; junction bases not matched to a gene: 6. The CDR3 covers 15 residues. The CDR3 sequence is CASSSPGTGSYEQYF. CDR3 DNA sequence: TGTGCCAGCAGCTCCCCTGGGACAGGATCCTACGAGCAGTACTTC.

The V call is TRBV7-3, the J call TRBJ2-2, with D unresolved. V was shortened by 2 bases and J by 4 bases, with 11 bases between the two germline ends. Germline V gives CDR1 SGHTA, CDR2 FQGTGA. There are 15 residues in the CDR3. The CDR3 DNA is TGTGCCAGCAGCTTATACAGAGACTTCACCGGGGAGCTGTTTTTT. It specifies CASSLYRDFTGELFF.

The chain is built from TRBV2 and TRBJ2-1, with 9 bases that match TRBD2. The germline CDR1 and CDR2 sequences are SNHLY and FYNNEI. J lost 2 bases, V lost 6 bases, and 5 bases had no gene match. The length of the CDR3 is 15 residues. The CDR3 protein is CASRTSGSPYNEQFF. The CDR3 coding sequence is TGTGCCAGCAGGACTAGCGGCTCCCCCTACAATGAGCAGTTCTTC.

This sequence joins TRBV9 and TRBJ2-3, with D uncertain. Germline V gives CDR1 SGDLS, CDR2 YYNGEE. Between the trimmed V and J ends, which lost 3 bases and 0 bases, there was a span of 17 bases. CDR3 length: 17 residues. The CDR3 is CASSAPPTGISTDTQYF. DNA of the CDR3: TGTGCCAGCAGCGCGCCCCCTACGGGCATCAGCACAGATACGCAGTATTTT.

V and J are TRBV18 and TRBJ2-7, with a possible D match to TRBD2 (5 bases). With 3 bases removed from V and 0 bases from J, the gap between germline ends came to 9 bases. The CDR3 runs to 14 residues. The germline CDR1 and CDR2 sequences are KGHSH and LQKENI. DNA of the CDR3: TGTGCCAGCTCACCTGGGAGCAACTCCTACGAGCAGTACTTC. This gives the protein CASSPGSNSYEQYF.

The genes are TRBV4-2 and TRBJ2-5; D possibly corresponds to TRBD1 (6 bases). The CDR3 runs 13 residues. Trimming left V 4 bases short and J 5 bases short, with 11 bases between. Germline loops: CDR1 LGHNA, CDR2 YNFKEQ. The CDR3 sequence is CASSRGGRETQYF. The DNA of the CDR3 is TGTGCCAGCAGCCGTGGGGGCCGGGAGACCCAGTACTTC.

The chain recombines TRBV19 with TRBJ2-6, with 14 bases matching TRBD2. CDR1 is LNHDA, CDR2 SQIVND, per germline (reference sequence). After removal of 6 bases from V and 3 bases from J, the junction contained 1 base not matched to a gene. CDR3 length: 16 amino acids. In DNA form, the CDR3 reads TGTGCCAGTAGGACTAGCGGGAGGGGTGGGGCCAACGTCCTGACTTTC. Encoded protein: CASRTSGRGGANVLTF. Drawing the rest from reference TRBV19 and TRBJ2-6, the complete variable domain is DGGITQSPKYLFRKEGQNVTLSCEQNLNHDAMYWYRQDPGQGLRLIYYSQIVNDFQKGDIAEGYSVSREKKESFPLTVTSAQKNPTAFYLCASRTSGRGGANVLTFGAGSRLTVL.

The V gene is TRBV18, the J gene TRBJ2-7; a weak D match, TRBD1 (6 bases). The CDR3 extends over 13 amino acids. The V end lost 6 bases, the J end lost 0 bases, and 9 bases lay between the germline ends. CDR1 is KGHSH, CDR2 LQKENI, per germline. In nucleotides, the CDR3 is TGTGCCAGCTCGTCGGACAGCTCCTACGAGCAGTACTTC. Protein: CASSSDSSYEQYF. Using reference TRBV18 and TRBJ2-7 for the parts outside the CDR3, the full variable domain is NAGVMQNPRHLVRRRGQEARLRCSPMKGHSHVYWYRQLPEEGLKFMVYLQKENIIDESGMPKERFSAEFPKEGPSILRIQQVVRGDSAAYFCASSSDSSYEQYFGPGTRLTVT.

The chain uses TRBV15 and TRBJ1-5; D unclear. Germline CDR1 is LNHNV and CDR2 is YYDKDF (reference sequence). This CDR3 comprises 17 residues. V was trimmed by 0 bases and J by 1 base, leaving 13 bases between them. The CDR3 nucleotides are TGTGCCACCAGCAGAGATTTGAGGGTTTCAAGCAATCAGCCCCAGCATTTT. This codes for CATSRDLRVSSNQPQHF.

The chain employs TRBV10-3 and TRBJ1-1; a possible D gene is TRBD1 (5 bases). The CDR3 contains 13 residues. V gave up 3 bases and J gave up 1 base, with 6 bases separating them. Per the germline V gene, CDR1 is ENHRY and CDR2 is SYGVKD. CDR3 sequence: CAISDGGNTEAFF. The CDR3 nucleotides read TGTGCCATCAGTGACGGGGGGAACACTGAAGCTTTCTTT.

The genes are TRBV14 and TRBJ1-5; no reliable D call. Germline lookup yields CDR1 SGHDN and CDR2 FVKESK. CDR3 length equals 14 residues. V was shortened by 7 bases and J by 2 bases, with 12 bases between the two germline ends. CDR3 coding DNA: TGTGCCAGCACTAGAGATTGGCGCAATCAGCCCCAGCATTTT. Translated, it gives CASTRDWRNQPQHF. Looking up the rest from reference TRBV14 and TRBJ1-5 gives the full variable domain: EAGVTQFPSHSVIEKGQTVTLRCDPISGHDNLYWYRRVMGKEIKFLLHFVKESKQDESGMPNNRFLAERTGGTYSTLKVQPAELEDSGVYFCASTRDWRNQPQHFGDGTRLSIL.

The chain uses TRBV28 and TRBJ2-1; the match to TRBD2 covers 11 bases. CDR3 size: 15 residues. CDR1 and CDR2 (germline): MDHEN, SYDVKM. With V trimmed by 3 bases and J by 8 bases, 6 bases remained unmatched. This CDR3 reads CASSLLAGGRDEQFF. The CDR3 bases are TGTGCCAGCAGTTTGCTAGCGGGAGGTAGAGATGAGCAGTTCTTC.

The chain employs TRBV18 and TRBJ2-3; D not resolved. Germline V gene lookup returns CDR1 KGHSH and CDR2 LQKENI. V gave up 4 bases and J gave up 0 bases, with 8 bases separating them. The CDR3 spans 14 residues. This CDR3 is CASSLLTSTDTQYF. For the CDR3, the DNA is TGTGCCAGCTCACTACTGACTAGCACAGATACGCAGTATTTT.

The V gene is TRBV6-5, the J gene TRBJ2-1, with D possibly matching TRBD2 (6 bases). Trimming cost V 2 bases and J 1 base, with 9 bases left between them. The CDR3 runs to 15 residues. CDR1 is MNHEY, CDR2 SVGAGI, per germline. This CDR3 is CASSYSGSSYNEQFF. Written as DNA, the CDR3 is TGTGCCAGCAGTTACAGCGGGTCGTCCTACAATGAGCAGTTCTTC.

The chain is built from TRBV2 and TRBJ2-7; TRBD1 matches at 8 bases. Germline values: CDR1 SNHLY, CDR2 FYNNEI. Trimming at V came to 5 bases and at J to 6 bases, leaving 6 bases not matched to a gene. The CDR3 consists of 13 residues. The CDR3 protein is CASSWTGRGEQYF. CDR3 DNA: TGTGCCAGCAGTTGGACAGGGCGGGGCGAGCAGTACTTC.

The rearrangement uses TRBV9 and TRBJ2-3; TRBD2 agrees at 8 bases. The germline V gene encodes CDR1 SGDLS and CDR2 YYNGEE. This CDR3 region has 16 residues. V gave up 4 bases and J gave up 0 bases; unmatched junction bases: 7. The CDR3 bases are TGTGCCAGCAGCCCTAGAGCGGGAGCCAGCACAGATACGCAGTATTTT. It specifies CASSPRAGASTDTQYF.

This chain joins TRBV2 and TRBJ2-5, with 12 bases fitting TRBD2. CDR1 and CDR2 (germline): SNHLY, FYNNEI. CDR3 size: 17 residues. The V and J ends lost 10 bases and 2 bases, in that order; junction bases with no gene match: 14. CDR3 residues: CAIGGASGRARQETQYF. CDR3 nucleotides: TGTGCCATCGGAGGGGCTAGCGGGAGGGCCAGGCAAGAGACCCAGTACTTC.

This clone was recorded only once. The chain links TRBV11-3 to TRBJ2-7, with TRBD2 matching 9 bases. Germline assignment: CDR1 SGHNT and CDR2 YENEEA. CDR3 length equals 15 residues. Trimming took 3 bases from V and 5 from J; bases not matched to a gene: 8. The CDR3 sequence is CASSFRASGNHEQYF. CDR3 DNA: TGTGCCAGCAGCTTCAGGGCTAGCGGGAACCACGAGCAGTACTTC.

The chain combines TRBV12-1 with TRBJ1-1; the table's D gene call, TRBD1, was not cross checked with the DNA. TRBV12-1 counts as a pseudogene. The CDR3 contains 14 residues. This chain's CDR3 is CASSFGANDTEAFF. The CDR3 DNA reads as TGTGCCAGCAGCTTTGGGGCGAATGACACTGAAGCTTTCTTT.

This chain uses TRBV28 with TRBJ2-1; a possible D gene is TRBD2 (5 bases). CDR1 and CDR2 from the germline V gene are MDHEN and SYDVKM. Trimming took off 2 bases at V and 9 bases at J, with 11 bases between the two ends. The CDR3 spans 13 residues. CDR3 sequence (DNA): TGTGCCAGCAGTTTAGCCCCTAGCCGTGAGCAGTTCTTC. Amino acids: CASSLAPSREQFF.

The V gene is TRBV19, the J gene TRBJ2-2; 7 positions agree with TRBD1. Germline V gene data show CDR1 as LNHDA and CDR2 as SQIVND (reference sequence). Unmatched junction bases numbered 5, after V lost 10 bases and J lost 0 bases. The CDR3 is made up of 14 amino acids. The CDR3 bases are TGTGCCACCAAGGGACAGCCGAACACCGGGGAGCTGTTTTTT. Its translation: CATKGQPNTGELFF.

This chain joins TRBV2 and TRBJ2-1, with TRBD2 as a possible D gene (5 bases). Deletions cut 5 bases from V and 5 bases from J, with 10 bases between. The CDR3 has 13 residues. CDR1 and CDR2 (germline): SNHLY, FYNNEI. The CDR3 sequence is CASSYGLNNEQFF. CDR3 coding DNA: TGTGCCAGCAGTTATGGACTGAACAATGAGCAGTTCTTC.

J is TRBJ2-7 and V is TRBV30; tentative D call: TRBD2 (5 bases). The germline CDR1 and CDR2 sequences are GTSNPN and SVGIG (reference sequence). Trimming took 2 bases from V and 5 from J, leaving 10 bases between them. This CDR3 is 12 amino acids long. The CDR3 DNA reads TGTGCCTGGAGTCGTACTAGGGACGAGCAGTACTTC. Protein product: CAWSRTRDEQYF. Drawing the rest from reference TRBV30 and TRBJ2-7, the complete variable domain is SQTIHQWPATLVQPVGSPLSLECTVEGTSNPNLYWYRQAAGRGLQLLFYSVGIGQISSEVPQNLSASRPQDRQFILSSKKLLLSDSGFYLCAWSRTRDEQYFGPGTRLTVT.

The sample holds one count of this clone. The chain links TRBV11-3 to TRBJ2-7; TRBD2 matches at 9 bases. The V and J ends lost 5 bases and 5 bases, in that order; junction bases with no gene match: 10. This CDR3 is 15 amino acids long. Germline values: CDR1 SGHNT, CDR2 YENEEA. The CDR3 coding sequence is TGTGCCAGCAGCGCGACCCCCCTAGCGGGACACGAGCAGTACTTC. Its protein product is CASSATPLAGHEQYF.

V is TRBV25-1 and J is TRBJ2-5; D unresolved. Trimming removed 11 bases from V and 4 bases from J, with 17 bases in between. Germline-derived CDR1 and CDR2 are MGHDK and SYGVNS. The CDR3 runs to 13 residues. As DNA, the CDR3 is TGTGCCGGCGCCGATTGGGGTCGAGAGACCCAGTACTTC. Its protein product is CAGADWGRETQYF.

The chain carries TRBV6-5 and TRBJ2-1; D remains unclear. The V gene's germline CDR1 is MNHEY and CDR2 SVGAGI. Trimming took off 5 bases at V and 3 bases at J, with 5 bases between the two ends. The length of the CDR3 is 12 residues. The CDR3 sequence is CASSPDYNEQFF. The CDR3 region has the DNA TGTGCCAGCAGTCCGGACTACAATGAGCAGTTCTTC.

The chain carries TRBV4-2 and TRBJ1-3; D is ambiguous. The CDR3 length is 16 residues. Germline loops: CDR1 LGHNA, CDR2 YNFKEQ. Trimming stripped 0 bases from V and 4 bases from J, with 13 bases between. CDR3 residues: CASSQDRPGGGNTIYF. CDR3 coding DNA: TGTGCCAGCAGCCAAGATAGGCCGGGAGGGGGAAACACCATATATTTT.